Below, one T cell receptor (beta chain) is given with its context. The CDR3 runs 17 residues. Germline assignment: CDR1 SGHTA and CDR2 FQGTGA. V lost 4 bases and J lost 2; bases outside the gene matches: 11. The sample comes from a study of shared clonotypes between healthy human individuals. The assay was immunoSEQ multiplex PCR, and TCRdb's table has in-frame clones only and misses some. The sample has under 2,500,000 clones, approximately 95% seen once. The chain recombines TRBV7-3 with TRBJ2-7; 10 nucleotides agree with TRBD1. The receptor was isolated from a young man in good health. Sequenced material: naive CD4+ T cells sorted from blood. As to subset: CD45RA+ positively selected. The CDR3 reads CASSSLNPGQGTYEQYF. CDR3 sequence (DNA): TGTGCCAGCAGCTCCTTAAACCCGGGACAGGGGACCTACGAGCAGTACTTC.